The present TCR beta chain was sequenced within a study of blood T cell repertoires in COVID-19. Background on the study: The United States, Italy and Spain supplied acute and convalescent COVID-19 samples. Sample material is recorded as cDNA or gDNA derived from T cells, B-cell-depleted T cells, or PBMCs.

The V gene lost 3 bases and the J gene lost 5 bases, with 17 bases spanning the gap. This CDR3 has 15 amino acids. Germline loops: CDR1 DFQATT, CDR2 SNEGSKA (reference sequence). In the source study's methods: Reference gene primer amplification gave nucleated cell count estimates. Sequenced by immunoSEQ multiplex PCR; TCRdb stores in-frame clones only, minus some. The V and J calls and clone size were taken over from that table, and D and trimming were inferred from the DNA. This table holds about 170,000 clones, 70% to 90% found once. The material sequenced was peripheral blood. The origin of this receptor is a woman of 80 years or more with COVID-19, enrolled during active disease. The chain employs TRBV20-1 and TRBJ1-5; D not certain. The CDR3: CSASLPWAPDQPQHF. CDR3 DNA sequence: TGCAGTGCTAGTTTACCGTGGGCCCCCGATCAGCCCCAGCATTTT.